This TCR beta chain is drawn from a study of Graves' ophthalmopathy and Graves' hyperthyroidism. Study information: Before any treatment was given, at initial diagnosis, peripheral blood was collected.

No progression to ophthalmopathy over 18 months defined stable hyperthyroidism. Hyperthyroidism in these 18- to 65-year-old patients was newly diagnosed, lasting under 2 months. TCR beta CDR3 regions were amplified from RNA transcripts. Second-round multiplex PCR followed a first-round RT-PCR using HTBI primers. In TCRdb, the multiplex PCR reads were re-called with MiXCR into one record per CDR3 protein. The sample lists roughly 420,000 distinct CDR3 sequences, 20% to 25% occurring once. Study conclusions and caveats: In blood, most expanded thyroid clonotypes above 0.001 frequency were also detected.

There are a few counts of this clonotype. The antigen remains undetermined. Sequencing used peripheral blood. The sequence was obtained from a woman aged 18-29 years with stable Graves' hyperthyroidism.

As DNA, the CDR3 is TGTGCCAGCAGACCTACAGGGAGGGGGGAGACCCAGTACTTC. Its translation is CASRPTGRGETQYF. This chain uses TRBV28 with TRBJ2-5; TRBD2 is a possible D gene (7 bases). Looked up from germline, CDR1 is MDHEN and CDR2 is SYDVKM. The CDR3 runs to 14 residues. V was shortened by 6 bases and J by 5 bases, with 16 bases between the two germline ends.